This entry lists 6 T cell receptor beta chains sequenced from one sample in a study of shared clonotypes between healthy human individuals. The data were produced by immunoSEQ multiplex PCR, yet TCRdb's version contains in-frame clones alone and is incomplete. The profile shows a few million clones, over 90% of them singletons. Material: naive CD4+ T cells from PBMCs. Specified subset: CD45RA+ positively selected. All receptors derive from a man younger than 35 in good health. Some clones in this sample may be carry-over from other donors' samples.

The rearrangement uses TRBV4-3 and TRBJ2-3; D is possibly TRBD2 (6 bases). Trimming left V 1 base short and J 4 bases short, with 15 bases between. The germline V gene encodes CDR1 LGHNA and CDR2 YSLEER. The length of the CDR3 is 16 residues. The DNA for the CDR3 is TGCGCCAGCAGCCAAGTCGCGGGGCTCCCTTCAGATACGCAGTATTTT. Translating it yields CASSQVAGLPSDTQYF.

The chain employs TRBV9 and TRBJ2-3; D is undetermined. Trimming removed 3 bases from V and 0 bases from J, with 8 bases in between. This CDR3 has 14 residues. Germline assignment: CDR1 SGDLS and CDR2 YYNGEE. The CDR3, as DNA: TGTGCCAGCAGCGCCCTCGGGAGCACAGATACGCAGTATTTT. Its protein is CASSALGSTDTQYF.

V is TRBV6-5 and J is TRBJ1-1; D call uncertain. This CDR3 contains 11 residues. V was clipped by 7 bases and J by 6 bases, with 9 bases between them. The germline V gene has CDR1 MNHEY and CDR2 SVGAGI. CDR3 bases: TGTGCCAGCAAGCGGGAGGCTGAAGCTTTCTTT. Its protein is CASKREAEAFF.

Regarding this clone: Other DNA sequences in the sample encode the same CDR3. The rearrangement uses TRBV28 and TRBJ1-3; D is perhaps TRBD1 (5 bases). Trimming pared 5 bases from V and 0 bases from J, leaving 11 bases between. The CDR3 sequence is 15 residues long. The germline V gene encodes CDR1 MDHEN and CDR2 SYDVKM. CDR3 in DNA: TGTGCCAGCAGTACCGGGACGGTCTCTGGAAACACCATATATTTT. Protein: CASSTGTVSGNTIYF.

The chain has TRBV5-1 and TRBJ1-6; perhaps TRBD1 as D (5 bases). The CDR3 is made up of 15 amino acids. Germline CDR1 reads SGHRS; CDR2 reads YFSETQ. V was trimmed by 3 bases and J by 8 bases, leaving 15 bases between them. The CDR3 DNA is TGCGCCAGCAGCTCCTGGGGCGGGTGGGATTCACCCCTCCACTTT. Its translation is CASSSWGGWDSPLHF.

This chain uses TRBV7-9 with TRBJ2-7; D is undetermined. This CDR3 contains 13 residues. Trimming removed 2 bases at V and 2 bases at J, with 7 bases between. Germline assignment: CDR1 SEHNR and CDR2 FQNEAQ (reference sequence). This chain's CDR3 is CASSLIQTYEQYF. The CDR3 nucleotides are TGTGCCAGCAGCTTAATCCAGACCTACGAGCAGTACTTC.